A single sample is the source of the 30 T cell receptor beta chains below, sequenced in a study of blood T cell repertoires in COVID-19. The method was immunoSEQ multiplex PCR; TCRdb's version includes in-frame clones alone and lacks a portion of them. Of 21,000 or so clones in the sample, roughly 90% were seen once. Sequencing input: peripheral blood. These receptors were collected from a human donor in a cohort sampled during active COVID-19.

This rearrangement joins TRBV30 to TRBJ2-3; the match to TRBD2 covers 11 bases. Germline assignment: CDR1 GTSNPN and CDR2 SVGIG (reference sequence). Losses at the gene ends were 2 bases for V and 4 bases for J; bases not matched to a gene: 5. This CDR3 has 15 amino acids. The CDR3 reads CAWSSTSGAADTQYF. The DNA for the CDR3 is TGTGCCTGGAGTTCGACTAGCGGGGCCGCAGATACGCAGTATTTT.

The V gene is TRBV4-3, the J gene TRBJ2-4, with 11 bases lining up with TRBD1. With V trimmed by 2 bases and J by 9 bases, 3 bases remained unmatched. This CDR3 is 14 amino acids long. Germline V CDR1 and CDR2: LGHNA, YSLEER. The CDR3: CASSQTGTGGIQYF. CDR3 nucleotide sequence: TGCGCCAGCAGCCAAACAGGGACAGGGGGCATTCAGTACTTC.

The V and J genes are TRBV3-1 (or the pseudogene TRBV3-2) and TRBJ2-7, with D perhaps TRBD2 (5 bases). V lost 2 bases and J 9 bases, leaving 8 bases between the germline ends. The CDR3 consists of 11 residues. CDR1 and CDR2 from the germline V gene are LGHDT and YNNKEL (reference sequence). CDR3 sequence (DNA): TGTGCCAGCAGCCAAAGGGAGAGGCAGTACTTC. This codes for CASSQRERQYF.

The chain is built from TRBV3-1 (or the pseudogene TRBV3-2) and TRBJ2-5; a weak D match, TRBD2 (5 bases). This CDR3 comprises 15 residues. From germline, CDR1 is LGHDT and CDR2 YNNKEL (reference sequence). V lost 1 base and J 5 bases, leaving 14 bases between the germline ends. CDR3 DNA: TGTGCCAGCAGCCAAGGCGGGCTTCCCGGGGAGACCCAGTACTTC. Its protein product is CASSQGGLPGETQYF.

The V gene is TRBV10-2, the J gene TRBJ1-1, with a weak D call TRBD1 (6 bases). Per the germline V gene, CDR1 is WSHSY and CDR2 is SAAADI. V was shortened by 5 bases and J by 0 bases, with 19 bases between the two germline ends. This CDR3 has 17 amino acids. This CDR3 is CASSKFAPGDMNTEAFF. CDR3 nucleotide sequence: TGCGCCAGCAGTAAATTTGCCCCAGGGGACATGAACACTGAAGCTTTCTTT.

The V gene is TRBV6-5, the J gene TRBJ2-7; D possibly corresponds to TRBD1 (7 bases). The V gene lost 6 bases and the J gene lost 12 bases, with 15 bases spanning the gap. There are 11 residues in the CDR3. From germline, CDR1 is MNHEY and CDR2 SVGAGI. The CDR3 region is CASRETGRLYF. The CDR3 DNA is TGTGCCAGCAGGGAGACAGGGAGGCTGTACTTC.

The chain has TRBV12-3 or TRBV12-4 and TRBJ2-5, with a weak D call TRBD1 (6 bases). Trimming took 6 bases from V and 5 from J, leaving 10 bases between them. The CDR3 has 12 residues. The CDR3 is CASRNTGETQYF. CDR3 bases: TGTGCCAGCAGAAACACAGGGGAGACCCAGTACTTC.

V gene TRBV6-5 combines with J gene TRBJ2-7; TRBD1 matches 7 bases. Germline lookup yields CDR1 MNHEY and CDR2 SVGAGI. J lost 2 bases, V lost 7 bases, and 8 bases had no gene match. CDR3 length: 14 residues. The CDR3 bases are TGTGCCAGCACCAACCTTAGGGGGCCCTACGAGCAGTACTTC. Amino acid sequence: CASTNLRGPYEQYF.

This chain joins TRBV19 and TRBJ2-3, with 10 positions matching TRBD1. V lost 1 base and J lost 3; bases outside the gene matches: 1. The CDR3 has 15 amino acids. Germline CDR1 and CDR2: LNHDA and SQIVND (reference sequence). The CDR3 DNA follows: TGTGCCAGTAGTATAGGGACAGGGGGAACAGATACGCAGTATTTT. Encoded protein: CASSIGTGGTDTQYF.

The rearrangement joins TRBV6-5 to TRBJ1-3; D not certain. This CDR3 region has 16 residues. The V gene's germline CDR1 is MNHEY and CDR2 SVGAGI. V lost 0 bases and J 0 bases, leaving 9 bases between the germline ends. The CDR3 loop reads CASSYSYADSGNTIYF. CDR3 bases: TGTGCCAGCAGTTACTCATATGCGGACTCTGGAAACACCATATATTTT.

The rearrangement joins TRBV30 to TRBJ2-1, with a tentative D call TRBD1 (5 bases). Germline values: CDR1 GTSNPN, CDR2 SVGIG (reference sequence). V was shortened by 1 base and J by 10 bases, with 14 bases between the two germline ends. The CDR3 spans 13 residues. The CDR3 loop is CAWSALQAWEQFF. CDR3 sequence (DNA): TGTGCCTGGAGTGCTTTACAGGCCTGGGAGCAGTTCTTC.

The V gene is TRBV4-2, the J gene TRBJ1-1, with TRBD1 matching 8 bases. CDR3 length equals 17 residues. From germline, CDR1 is LGHNA and CDR2 YNFKEQ. V gave up 1 base and J gave up 4 bases; unmatched junction bases: 11. CDR3 loop: CASSQGEFTGGSTEAFF. In nucleotides, the CDR3 is TGTGCCAGCAGCCAAGGCGAATTTACAGGGGGGAGCACTGAAGCTTTCTTT.

The chain combines TRBV18 with TRBJ1-2, with D unresolved. Germline V gene data show CDR1 as KGHSH and CDR2 as LQKENI. The CDR3 extends over 13 amino acids. Trimming shortened V by 6 bases and J by 10 bases, and 18 bases separated the two germline ends. CDR3 protein: CASSPTPSVIYTF. The CDR3 DNA reads TGTGCCAGCTCCCCAACACCGTCCGTTATCTACACCTTC.

The chain is built from TRBV5-6 and TRBJ1-1; the D gene is possibly TRBD1 (6 bases). Germline V gives CDR1 SGHDT, CDR2 YYEEEE. The CDR3 loop spans 15 amino acids. V was trimmed by 4 bases and J by 3 bases, leaving 16 bases between them. The CDR3 sequence: CASSPRGGLDTEAFF. In DNA form, the CDR3 reads TGTGCCAGCAGCCCGAGGGGGGGTTTGGACACTGAAGCTTTCTTT.

The chain couples TRBV6-2 or TRBV6-3 to TRBJ2-4; D uncertain. V lost 5 bases and J 1 base, leaving 15 bases between the germline ends. Germline CDR1 and CDR2: MNHEY and SVGEGT. This CDR3 has 16 residues. The CDR3 reads CASSARGYGAKNIQYF. The CDR3 coding sequence is TGTGCCAGCAGTGCCCGAGGATATGGGGCCAAAAACATTCAGTACTTC.

V gene TRBV14 combines with J gene TRBJ1-2; D not certain. The CDR3 consists of 13 residues. Trimming removed 1 base at V and 8 bases at J, with 11 bases between. Germline V CDR1 and CDR2: SGHDN, FVKESK. CDR3 sequence reads: CASSQAQIAGYTF. Here the CDR3 DNA reads TGTGCCAGCAGCCAAGCGCAGATAGCCGGCTACACCTTC.

The chain is built from TRBV18 and TRBJ1-5, with 11 positions matching TRBD1. The CDR3 runs to 14 residues. Trimming at V came to 3 bases and at J to 7 bases, leaving 2 bases not matched to a gene. CDR1 and CDR2 from the germline V gene are KGHSH and LQKENI. As DNA, the CDR3 is TGTGCCAGCTCACCGGGGACAGGGGGACAGCCCCAGCATTTT. Its protein is CASSPGTGGQPQHF.

The genes are TRBV19 and TRBJ2-2; 7 bases agree with TRBD1. The germline gives CDR1 LNHDA, CDR2 SQIVND (reference sequence). With V trimmed by 5 bases and J by 1 base, 7 bases remained unmatched. CDR3 length: 16 amino acids. The CDR3 DNA reads as TGTGCCAGTAGTGCTCTGGGACAGCTGAACACCGGGGAGCTGTTTTTT. It is translated as CASSALGQLNTGELFF.

This chain joins TRBV7-9 and TRBJ2-1; D might be TRBD2 (7 bases). The CDR3 extends over 16 amino acids. The V gene's germline CDR1 is SEHNR and CDR2 FQNEAQ (reference sequence). The V gene lost 0 bases and the J gene lost 5 bases, with 14 bases spanning the gap. CDR3 sequence reads: CASSLAPRGGHNEQFF. DNA for the CDR3: TGTGCCAGCAGCTTAGCGCCAAGGGGGGGCCACAATGAGCAGTTCTTC.

The chain is built from TRBV2 and TRBJ2-4; maybe TRBD1 (6 bases). Per the germline V gene, CDR1 is SNHLY and CDR2 is FYNNEI. CDR3 length equals 17 residues. V was cut by 7 bases and J by 0 bases, with 19 bases left in between. Here the CDR3 reads CASTQTQGSGAKNIQYF. CDR3 sequence (DNA): TGTGCCAGCACCCAAACACAGGGATCCGGAGCCAAAAACATTCAGTACTTC.

The J gene is TRBJ2-7, the V gene TRBV4-1; 7 positions agree with TRBD1. The germline V gene encodes CDR1 MGHRA and CDR2 YSYEKL. V shed 6 bases, J shed 1 base, and the junction held 12 bases outside the gene matches. This CDR3 has 16 residues. The CDR3 protein is CASRPPGQKGSYEQYF. CDR3 coding DNA: TGCGCCAGCAGACCTCCGGGACAGAAGGGTTCCTACGAGCAGTACTTC.

This rearrangement joins TRBV19 to TRBJ2-7; tentative D call: TRBD2 (5 bases). V was trimmed by 1 base and J by 0 bases, leaving 10 bases between them. Germline CDR1 and CDR2: LNHDA and SQIVND (reference sequence). The CDR3 covers 15 residues. CDR3 DNA sequence: TGTGCCAGTAGTATAGGGGCGGGTAGCTCCTACGAGCAGTACTTC. Translated, it gives CASSIGAGSSYEQYF.

This rearrangement joins TRBV19 to TRBJ1-6, with 10 bases aligning to TRBD1. Germline values: CDR1 LNHDA, CDR2 SQIVND (reference sequence). J lost 1 base, V lost 5 bases, and 14 bases had no gene match. The length of the CDR3 is 20 residues. The CDR3 DNA follows: TGTGCCAGTAGTCACCGATCCGGGACAGGGGAGGTATCCTATAATTCACCCCTCCACTTT. Protein: CASSHRSGTGEVSYNSPLHF. Supplemented by reference TRBV19 and TRBJ1-6, the full variable domain reads DGGITQSPKYLFRKEGQNVTLSCEQNLNHDAMYWYRQDPGQGLRLIYYSQIVNDFQKGDIAEGYSVSREKKESFPLTVTSAQKNPTAFYLCASSHRSGTGEVSYNSPLHFGNGTRLTVT.

In nucleotides, the CDR3 is TGTGCCAGCAGCGGGGGGGGTACTGAAGCTTTCTTT. This codes for CASSGGGTEAFF. The gene calls are TRBV6-5 and TRBJ1-1; D is perhaps TRBD1 (5 bases). V gave up 6 bases and J gave up 5 bases, with 10 bases separating them. The CDR3 covers 12 residues. Per the germline V gene, CDR1 is MNHEY and CDR2 is SVGAGI.

The chain carries TRBV19 and TRBJ1-2; 8 nucleotides match TRBD1. CDR1 is LNHDA and CDR2 is SQIVND in the germline V gene (reference sequence). The CDR3 spans 16 residues. V dropped 4 bases and J dropped 3; count of bases not matched to a gene: 10. The CDR3 bases are TGTGCCAGTAGTAGAAACGGACAGGGTGTCCACTATGGCTACACCTTC. Its translation is CASSRNGQGVHYGYTF.

This clone is a singleton in its sample. The chain recombines TRBV9 with TRBJ2-3; possibly TRBD2 for D (5 bases). The CDR3 is made up of 14 amino acids. The germline gives CDR1 SGDLS, CDR2 YYNGEE. V lost 4 bases to trimming and J lost 2 bases, with 11 bases between them. The CDR3 spells CASSLSGVTDTQYF. The CDR3 DNA reads as TGTGCCAGCAGCTTGAGCGGAGTCACAGATACGCAGTATTTT.

The genes are TRBV5-4 and TRBJ2-2, with D tentatively TRBD2 (7 bases). Germline V CDR1 and CDR2: SGHNT, YYREEE (reference sequence). The CDR3 has 15 amino acids. The V end was cut by 4 bases, the J end by 6 bases, with 16 bases between. DNA of the CDR3: TGTGCCAGCAGCCTGGAAGGGGGGGGCGCCGGGGAGCTGTTTTTT. Residues: CASSLEGGGAGELFF. Drawing the rest from reference TRBV5-4 and TRBJ2-2, the complete variable domain is ETGVTQSPTHLIKTRGQQVTLRCSSQSGHNTVSWYQQALGQGPQFIFQYYREEENGRGNFPPRFSGLQFPNYSSELNVNALELDDSALYLCASSLEGGGAGELFFGEGSRLTVL.

This chain connects TRBV9 to TRBJ2-1; 13 nucleotides match TRBD2. Trimming removed 5 bases from V and 5 bases from J; junction bases left unmatched: 7. Germline CDR1 SGDLS, CDR2 YYNGEE. CDR3 length equals 16 residues. CDR3 amino acids: CASSGVTSGGHNEQFF. Here the CDR3 DNA reads TGTGCCAGCAGTGGTGTGACTAGCGGGGGGCACAATGAGCAGTTCTTC.

This chain joins TRBV3-1 (or the pseudogene TRBV3-2) and TRBJ1-1, with D perhaps TRBD1 (6 bases). V lost 3 bases and J lost 4, with 9 bases in between. The V gene's germline CDR1 is LGHDT and CDR2 YNNKEL (reference sequence). The CDR3 is 13 residues long. DNA of the CDR3: TGTGCCAGCAGCCAGGGCAGGGGCACTGAAGCTTTCTTT. It yields the protein CASSQGRGTEAFF.

V is TRBV19 and J is TRBJ2-5; TRBD1 matches at 9 bases. V trimming: 5 bases; J trimming: 4 bases; junction bases outside the gene matches: 5. The V gene's germline CDR1 is LNHDA and CDR2 SQIVND (reference sequence). The CDR3 runs 14 residues. The CDR3 sequence: CASSPLTGGETQYF. The DNA of the CDR3 is TGTGCCAGTAGTCCCTTGACAGGGGGAGAGACCCAGTACTTC.